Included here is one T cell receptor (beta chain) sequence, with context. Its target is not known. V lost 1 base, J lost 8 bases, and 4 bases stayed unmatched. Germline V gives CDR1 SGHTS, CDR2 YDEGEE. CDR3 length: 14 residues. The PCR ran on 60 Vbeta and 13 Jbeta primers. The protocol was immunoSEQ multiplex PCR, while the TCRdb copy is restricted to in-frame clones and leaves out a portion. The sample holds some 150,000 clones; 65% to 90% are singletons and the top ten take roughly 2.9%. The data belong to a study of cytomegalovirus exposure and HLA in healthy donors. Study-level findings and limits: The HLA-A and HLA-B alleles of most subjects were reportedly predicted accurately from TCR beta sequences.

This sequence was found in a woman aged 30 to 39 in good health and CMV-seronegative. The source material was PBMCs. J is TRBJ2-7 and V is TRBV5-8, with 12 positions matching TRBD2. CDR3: CASSLRLAGGKQYF. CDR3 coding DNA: TGTGCCAGCAGCTTGCGGCTAGCGGGAGGGAAGCAGTACTTC. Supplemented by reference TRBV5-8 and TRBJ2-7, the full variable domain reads EAGVTQSPTHLIKTRGQQATLRCSPISGHTSVYWYQQALGLGLQFLLWYDEGEERNRGNFPPRFSGRQFPNYSSELNVNALELEDSALYLCASSLRLAGGKQYFGPGTRLTVT.